The rows below give T cell receptor beta chains drawn from one sample of a study of cytomegalovirus exposure and HLA in healthy donors. Libraries were prepared by immunoSEQ multiplex PCR; TCRdb keeps only in-frame clonotypes and omits some of them. The data show tens of thousands of clones, about four fifths seen once. Specimen: PBMCs. The receptors derive from a woman younger than 35 in good health and CMV-seropositive. Both conserved end residues are trimmed from each CDR3. Fields, in order: clone size, V gene, CDR3 protein. Clone size is given for some rows only: seen once, a few or many times, or a class if the clone is expanded.

- | TRBV2 | ASSEPYNYGYT
- | TRBV14 | ASSLRFGTGGGNSYNSPLH
- | TRBV28 | ASSSWLSGANYGYT
- | TRBV6-1 | ASTDLGGARTEAF
- | TRBV7-9 | ASSFPRGAQETQY
- | TRBV19 | ASSMRLAGDTQY
- | TRBV7-9 | ASSLKAGALGETQY
- | TRBV2 | ASSTSFRGGLKDTQY
once | TRBV28 | ATRLGGNNQPQH
- | TRBV19 | ASSMTGGYEQY
- | TRBV7-3 | ASSLTGGPDEQY
once | TRBV19 | ASTTAGYTGELF
- | TRBV9 | ASSVHGQGTAGELF
- | TRBV14 | ASSQGVYSGNTIY
- | TRBV9 | ASSESLRQGPGYT
few | TRBV6-1 | ASSEEAGSGNEQF
- | TRBV28 | ASSRPPGQGAYEQY
- | TRBV4-1 | ASSQVLAGVRSYEQY
- | TRBV7-9 | ASSSFPGLMVGELF
- | TRBV2 | ASSVARLNTEAF
- | TRBV7-8 | ASSLEGAGVNTEAF
- | TRBV18 | ASSPPGHYEQY
- | TRBV4-1 | ASSQDTVGLYGYT
- | TRBV27 | ASSYRTGYEQY
- | TRBV6-6 | ASSYSRAGAENEQF
- | TRBV7-8 | ASSPVRVGLIKNTEAF
- | TRBV27 | ASSPQGINQPQH
- | TRBV6-5 | ASSYARGGDEQY
- | TRBV10-3 | AISESNRGSNQPQH
- | TRBV5-5 | ASSLETIYEQY
- | TRBV7-7 | ASSTQEDSPLH
- | TRBV6-5 | ASSSDSSLRQY
- | TRBV6-1 | ASTGLTQETQY
- | TRBV7-2 | ASSLYPAGEGEQF
- | TRBV27 | ASSNPPAFYGYT
- | TRBV6-5 | ASSYARGGHEQY
- | TRBV4-1 | ASSQEVTYGYT
- | TRBV7-2 | ASSLIGSGYEQY
- | TRBV6-5 | ASSYTGTGTEAF
few | TRBV11-2 | ASSLSGTAAPYEQY
- | TRBV6-6 | ASSHQEPGRPQH
- | TRBV15 | AIKSVAADSYNEQF
- | TRBV7-2 | ASSLAQAPNYGYT
- | TRBV7-6 | ASSLVSGLYTGELF
- | TRBV5-4 | ASSLGPTGTRHSGNTIY
once | TRBV4-2 | ASSQTDRGREQY
- | TRBV30 | AWSVYGQKIYEQY
- | TRBV4-1 | ASSPGLAGGIPDIQY
- | TRBV7-9 | ASSFGRAISYEQY
- | TRBV5-1 | ASSMTATNEKLF